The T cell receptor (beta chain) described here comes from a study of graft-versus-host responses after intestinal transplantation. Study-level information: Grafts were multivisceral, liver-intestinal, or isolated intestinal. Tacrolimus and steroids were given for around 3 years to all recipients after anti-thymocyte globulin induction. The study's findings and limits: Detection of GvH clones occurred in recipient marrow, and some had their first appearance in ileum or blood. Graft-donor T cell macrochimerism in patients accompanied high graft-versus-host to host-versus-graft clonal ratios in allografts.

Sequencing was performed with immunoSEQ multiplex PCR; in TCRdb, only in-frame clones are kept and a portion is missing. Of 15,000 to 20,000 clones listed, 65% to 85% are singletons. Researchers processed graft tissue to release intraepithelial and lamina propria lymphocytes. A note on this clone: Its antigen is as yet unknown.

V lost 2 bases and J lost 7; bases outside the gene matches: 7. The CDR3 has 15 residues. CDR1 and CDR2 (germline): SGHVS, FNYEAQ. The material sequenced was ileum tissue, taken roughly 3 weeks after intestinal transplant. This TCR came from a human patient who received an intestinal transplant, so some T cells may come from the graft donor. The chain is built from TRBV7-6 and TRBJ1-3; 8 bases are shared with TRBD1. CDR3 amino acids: CASSLFDRGVNTIYF. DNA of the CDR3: TGTGCCAGCAGCTTATTCGACAGGGGCGTCAACACCATATATTTT.